The 14 T cell receptor beta chains given below trace back to one sample, sequenced in a study of CD4+ T cells in melanoma. TCRdb's table, derived via immunoSEQ multiplex PCR, lists solely in-frame clones and lacks some. The table records fewer than 15,000 clones, roughly 80% of them present only once. Sequenced material: cells from a culture (not recorded whether cultured in vitro). These receptors all come from a human donor with melanoma.

The V gene is TRBV5-5, the J gene TRBJ2-6, with TRBD1 matching over 9 bases. The CDR3 totals 20 residues. CDR1 is SGHKS, CDR2 YYEKEE, per germline (reference sequence). V lost 0 bases and J lost 0; bases outside the gene matches: 10. The CDR3 loop is CASSLVRGQGPNSGANVLTF. The CDR3 DNA reads as TGTGCCAGCAGCTTGGTTAGGGGACAGGGACCAAACTCTGGGGCCAACGTCCTGACTTTC.

The chain employs TRBV14 and TRBJ1-4; no reliable D call. Germline V gene lookup returns CDR1 SGHDN and CDR2 FVKESK. The germline V and J ends were trimmed by 3 bases and 4 bases, with 9 bases remaining between them. The CDR3 runs 14 residues. The CDR3 DNA reads as TGTGCCAGCAGCCAGAAGCCTTTTAATGAAAAACTGTTTTTT. It translates to CASSQKPFNEKLFF.

This clone was seen once. The V and J genes are TRBV29-1 and TRBJ1-5; no clear D. CDR3 length: 12 residues. The germline CDR1 and CDR2 sequences are SQVTM and ANQGSEA. Trimming stripped 6 bases from V and 1 base from J, with 7 bases between. Here the CDR3 DNA reads TGCAGCGTGGGAGGGAGCAATCAGCCCCAGCATTTT. Translated, it gives CSVGGSNQPQHF.

This clone was seen a single time. The chain is built from TRBV6-1 and TRBJ1-1, with D hard to call. CDR1 is MNHNS and CDR2 is SASEGT in the germline V gene. The CDR3 loop spans 13 amino acids. With 3 bases removed from V and 5 bases from J, the gap between germline ends came to 10 bases. The DNA of the CDR3 is TGTGCCAGCAGTGACGGGATGCGGACTGAAGCTTTCTTT. This translates into CASSDGMRTEAFF.

This clone was detected only once. This chain joins TRBV7-6 and TRBJ1-1; the D gene is possibly TRBD1 (5 bases). The CDR3 has 16 residues. From germline, CDR1 is SGHVS and CDR2 FNYEAQ. The germline V and J ends were trimmed by 3 bases and 1 base, with 15 bases remaining between them. Here the CDR3 DNA reads TGTGCCAGCAGCTTCAGCACAGGACCCCCGAACACTGAAGCTTTCTTT. Amino acids: CASSFSTGPPNTEAFF.

In DNA form, the CDR3 reads TGCGCCAGCAGCCGAGGACAGGGCAATCAGCCCCAGCATTTT. The encoded protein is CASSRGQGNQPQHF. This chain joins TRBV4-1 and TRBJ1-5; 7 positions agree with TRBD1. The CDR3 is made up of 14 amino acids. The V gene end was trimmed by 4 bases and the J gene end by 2 bases; junction bases not matched to a gene: 2. CDR1 is MGHRA and CDR2 is YSYEKL in the germline V gene.

In DNA, the CDR3 is TGTGCCACCAGGAACTTAAGGGGTCTTGAAAAACTGTTTTTT. Protein product: CATRNLRGLEKLFF. The genes are TRBV15 and TRBJ1-4; maybe TRBD1 (5 bases). V lost 6 bases and J 7 bases, leaving 15 bases between the germline ends. The CDR3 runs to 14 residues. Germline CDR1 is LNHNV and CDR2 is YYDKDF (reference sequence).

This sequence joins TRBV20-1 and TRBJ2-7; D unclear. Deletions cut 8 bases from V and 0 bases from J, with 8 bases between. The CDR3 has 11 amino acids. From germline, CDR1 is DFQATT and CDR2 SNEGSKA (reference sequence). The CDR3 nucleotides are TGCAGTCCCATGGGCTCCTACGAGCAGTACTTC. It specifies CSPMGSYEQYF.

The rearrangement joins TRBV25-1 to TRBJ2-7; D gene unclear. V was clipped by 3 bases and J by 3 bases, with 15 bases between them. Germline CDR1 and CDR2: MGHDK and SYGVNS. The CDR3 consists of 15 residues. CDR3 coding DNA: TGTGCCAGCAGTGACCACCGTGGGCTGCACTACGAGCAGTACTTC. Its translation: CASSDHRGLHYEQYF.

This chain links TRBV5-4 with TRBJ1-6, with 10 nucleotides matching TRBD1. Germline V gene lookup returns CDR1 SGHNT and CDR2 YYREEE (reference sequence). Trimming took 2 bases from V and 9 from J; bases not matched to a gene: 5. The CDR3 length is 15 residues. In DNA form, the CDR3 reads TGTGCCAGCAGCTTTGGGACAGGGGTTGGTTCACCCCTCCACTTT. Translating it yields CASSFGTGVGSPLHF.

The chain employs TRBV20-1 and TRBJ1-2; D is undetermined. This CDR3 has 10 residues. Germline CDR1 and CDR2: DFQATT and SNEGSKA (reference sequence). Trimming took off 7 bases at V and 2 bases at J, with 5 bases between the two ends. This CDR3 reads CSVANYGYTF. The CDR3 DNA sequence: TGCAGTGTCGCGAACTATGGCTACACCTTC.

The chain couples TRBV7-9 to TRBJ2-7, with D possibly being TRBD2 (6 bases). The CDR3 loop spans 16 amino acids. The ends were cut back, 4 bases at V and 0 bases at J, with 16 bases in the middle. The germline V gene has CDR1 SEHNR and CDR2 FQNEAQ (reference sequence). The CDR3 loop reads CASSSSYRGSSYEQYF. The CDR3 DNA follows: TGTGCCAGCAGCTCTTCCTACCGGGGGAGCTCCTACGAGCAGTACTTC.

The chain couples TRBV13 to TRBJ2-3; D remains unclear. Germline V gives CDR1 PRHDT, CDR2 FYEKMQ (reference sequence). With 5 bases removed from V and 4 bases from J, the gap between germline ends came to 22 bases. The CDR3 loop spans 17 amino acids. The CDR3 region has the DNA TGTGCCAGCAGCCCCGTAGCTCGTGGCCGCGAGCCAGATACGCAGTATTTT. This encodes CASSPVARGREPDTQYF.

In this sample, this clone turned up once. The rearrangement uses TRBV12-5 and TRBJ2-7; tentatively, D is TRBD1 or TRBD2 (5 bases each). The length of the CDR3 is 16 residues. V was trimmed by 3 bases and J by 0 bases, leaving 15 bases between them. The V gene's germline CDR1 is LGHNT and CDR2 FRNRAP. The CDR3 spells CASGFITGAASYEQYF. The CDR3 DNA reads as TGTGCTAGTGGTTTTATTACCGGGGCTGCCTCCTACGAGCAGTACTTC.